The clone carrying this TCR beta chain was seen once. This sample stems from a study of blood T cell repertoires in COVID-19. Study summary: Samples taken during acute and convalescent COVID-19 were collected in the United States, Italy and Spain.

Original handling: The assay estimated nucleated cells by amplifying reference gene primers. The repertoire was sequenced with immunoSEQ multiplex PCR; TCRdb's copy has only in-frame clones and lacks some. D and trimming come from the DNA, and the V and J calls and clone size come from that table. Found here are approximately 240,000 clones, roughly 85% of them singletons; the top ten hold 2.5% to 3.5%. The germline V gene encodes CDR1 KGHDR and CDR2 SFDVKD. V lost 3 bases to trimming and J lost 1 base, with 15 bases between them. CDR3 length: 18 residues. The sequence was collected from a man in his forties or fifties who had recovered from COVID-19. The V gene is TRBV24-1, the J gene TRBJ2-6; D not resolved. Sequenced input: peripheral blood. For the CDR3, the DNA is TGTGCCACCAGTGATGGCCCCCCGATGAGGTCTGGGGCCAACGTCCTGACTTTC. Protein product: CATSDGPPMRSGANVLTF.